Listed below are T cell receptor beta chains from one sample, sequenced in a study of human T cells and chemical hapten exposure. TCRdb independently ran MiXCR on the RACE reads; one entry per CDR3 protein. The sample shows approximately 87,000 distinct CDR3 sequences, around 10% of them seen only once. Sequencing was performed on whole blood, taken in connection with sensitization to the hapten diphenylcyclopropenone (DPC). The receptor source for this set is a woman in her thirties or forties with alopecia areata. Some clones in this sample may be carry-over from other donors' samples. The CDR3 runs from the conserved cysteine through the conserved F or W. A D gene is named only where the DNA matches it firmly. Not all rows give a size; the values are once, few, many and, for expanded clones, a class.

few	TRBV20-1	-	TRBJ2-3	TGCAGTGCTAGTTCGGCAGATACGCAGTATTTT	CSASSADTQYF
few	TRBV2	TRBD2	TRBJ2-3	TGTGCCAGCAGTGGGACAGCGGGGGACGCCGGGAGGCCGCAGTATTTT	CASSGTAGDAGRPQYF
many	TRBV6-2/TRBV6-3	TRBD1	TRBJ1-5	TGTGCCAGCAGTCGACAGGGAGTGGGCCAAAATGGGCCCCAGCATTTT	CASSRQGVGQNGPQHF
few	TRBV4-3	-	TRBJ1-5	TGCGCCAGCAGCCAAGATTGGAGCAATCAGCCCCAGCATTTT	CASSQDWSNQPQHF
many	TRBV24-1	-	TRBJ2-2	TGTGCCACCAGCGGTTTGGGAGACACCGGGGAGCTGTTTTTT	CATSGLGDTGELFF
-	TRBV20-1	-	TRBJ2-2	TGCAGTGCTAGACCCGTGGTACAGGGAAACACCGGGGAGCTGTTTTTT	CSARPVVQGNTGELFF
-	TRBV10-3	-	TRBJ2-5	TGTGCCATCAGAGGAGGGACCACGCAGTGGGAAGAGACCCAGTACTTC	CAIRGGTTQWEETQYF
few	TRBV7-3	-	TRBJ2-2	TGTGCCAGCAGCCTATATAGCGGGAACACCGGGGAGCTGTTTTTT	CASSLYSGNTGELFF
many	TRBV7-9	-	TRBJ1-2	TGTGCCAGCAGCCACTCGGGAGATGGCTACACCTTC	CASSHSGDGYTF
many	TRBV5-1	-	TRBJ2-5	TGCGCCAGCAGCGATAGGGACCAAGAGACCCAGTACTTC	CASSDRDQETQYF
few	TRBV28	-	TRBJ2-4	TGTGCCAGCAGTCCCCGCCGGTTAGCCAAAAACATTCAGTACTTC	CASSPRRLAKNIQYF
few	TRBV24-1	-	TRBJ2-1	TGTGCCTCGGCAGGGGAATTGAATGAGCAGTTCTTC	CASAGELNEQFF
many	TRBV12-3/TRBV12-4	TRBD2	TRBJ2-7	TGTGCCAGCAGTCATAGCGGGGGGGTCTACGAGCAGTACTTC	CASSHSGGVYEQYF
many	TRBV7-2	TRBD2	TRBJ2-7	TGTGCCAGCAGCTTAGGGGGGACTAGCGTCTCCTACGAGCAGTACTTC	CASSLGGTSVSYEQYF
-	TRBV20-1	TRBD2	TRBJ2-1	TGCAGTGCTAGACCCCCTAGCGGAACCGGGCTGGGTGAGCAGTTCTTC	CSARPPSGTGLGEQFF
few	TRBV7-7	TRBD2	TRBJ2-2	TGTGCCAGCAGCCCAGGGACTAGCGGGCCCACCGGGGAGCTGTTTTTT	CASSPGTSGPTGELFF
-	TRBV12-3/TRBV12-4	-	TRBJ2-7	TGTGCCAGCAGTTTAATTGTGGGGGGACGGGGCTCCTACGAGCAGTACTTC	CASSLIVGGRGSYEQYF
-	TRBV6-4	-	TRBJ2-3	TGTGCCAGCAGCAACGACGGAGCTAGCACAGATACGCAGTATTTT	CASSNDGASTDTQYF
-	TRBV15	TRBD1	TRBJ1-4	TGTGCCACCAGCAGAGATCGAACAGGGGCAGATAAGAAACTGTTTTTT	CATSRDRTGADKKLFF
many	TRBV2	-	TRBJ2-2	TGTGCCAGCAGTGAATCCGCGGGGCCCGGGGAGCTGTTTTTT	CASSESAGPGELFF
many	TRBV20-1	-	TRBJ1-1	TGCAGTGCTAATCCCCTACAGGGGAACACTGAAGCTTTCTTT	CSANPLQGNTEAFF
many	TRBV18	TRBD1	TRBJ1-2	TGTGCCAGCTCACCCGGGACAGGGACGCTCTATGGCTACACCTTC	CASSPGTGTLYGYTF
many	TRBV20-1	-	TRBJ1-1	TGCAGTGCTATAAACAGGAGAAGTAACACTGAAGCTTTCTTT	CSAINRRSNTEAFF
many	TRBV10-3	-	TRBJ1-1	TGTGCCATCAGAGGGGTGGCGAACGCTGAAGCTTTCTTT	CAIRGVANAEAFF
-	TRBV11-2	-	TRBJ2-2	TGTGCCAGCAGCCAGCATACCGGGGAGCTGTTTTTT	CASSQHTGELFF
many	TRBV11-2	TRBD1	TRBJ2-1	TGTGCCAGCACCCCGGGACAGGGTAAGAAGACGGGACGCGATGAGCAGTTCTTC	CASTPGQGKKTGRDEQFF
few	TRBV29-1	-	TRBJ1-2	TGCAGCGTTGATCTCGGGACTTCGGCCCTCTATGGCTACACCTTC	CSVDLGTSALYGYTF
-	TRBV11-3	-	TRBJ2-2	TGTGCCAGCAGCCCCCGGGGAGGGGACACCGGGGAGCTGATTTTT	CASSPRGGDTGELIF
few	TRBV12-5	-	TRBJ1-5	TGTGCTAGTGCCTATGGGGAGGGGCTGCATCAGCCCCAGCATTTT	CASAYGEGLHQPQHF
-	TRBV29-1	-	TRBJ2-7	TGCAGCGTGGGGGCTAGCTACGAGCAGTACTTC	CSVGASYEQYF
-	TRBV19	TRBD1	TRBJ2-1	TGTGCCAGTAGTACGACAGGGGACGCCTACAATGAGCAGTTCTTC	CASSTTGDAYNEQFF
many	TRBV5-6	-	TRBJ2-3	TGTGCCAGCAGCTCCATGCGGGTTCTCCTACCAGATACGCAGTATTTT	CASSSMRVLLPDTQYF
-	TRBV3-1	-	TRBJ2-7	TGTGTCAGCAGCCAAGCCCGGAACGAGCAGTACTTC	CVSSQARNEQYF
few	TRBV29-1	TRBD2	TRBJ2-1	TGCAGCGTTGTAGCGGGAGGGTTGGGTAATGAGCAGTTCTTC	CSVVAGGLGNEQFF
few	TRBV29-1	-	TRBJ1-2	TGCAGCGTTGAGGACCGGCTCCTCTATGGCTACACCTTC	CSVEDRLLYGYTF
few	TRBV6-2/TRBV6-3	TRBD2	TRBJ2-3	TGTGCCAGCAGTTACGCGACTAGCGGGAGGATCACAGATACGCAGTATTTT	CASSYATSGRITDTQYF
many	TRBV20-1	TRBD1	TRBJ1-1	TGCAGTGCTACCCCCCCCGGACAGGGGAACACTGAAGCTTTCTTT	CSATPPGQGNTEAFF
-	TRBV7-9	-	TRBJ1-2	TGTGCCAGCAGCTTAGTTGGCAAAAACTATGGCTACACCTTC	CASSLVGKNYGYTF
-	TRBV6-5	-	TRBJ1-2	TGTGCCACCGCCTTGACAGTTCACTATGGCTACACCTTC	CATALTVHYGYTF
many	TRBV3-1	-	TRBJ1-6	TGTGCCAGCAGCCAAGTCGGTACAGGGAATTCACCCCTCCACTTT	CASSQVGTGNSPLHF